This is a list of T cell receptor beta chains from one sample in a study of shared clonotypes between healthy human individuals. Here immunoSEQ multiplex PCR was the method, and the copy in TCRdb shows in-frame clones only, minus some. The sample records about 960,000 clones, approximately 80% being singletons. Source material: memory CD4+ T cells sorted from blood. These receptor sequences come from a man between 18 and 29 years old in good health. Each CDR3 is given with its conserved first and last residue. The D gene is left open where the match is weak. Size is omitted from some rows. Given values are once, few, many or a class for expanded clones.

CDR3: CASKGRTTSNEQFF; DNA: TGTGCCAGCAAAGGTCGGACCACCTCCAATGAGCAGTTCTTC; size: -; J: TRBJ2-1; V: TRBV6-5; D: -
CDR3: CASSLHPAGQETQYF; DNA: TGTGCCAGCAGCCTCCACCCAGCGGGGCAGGAGACCCAGTACTTC; size: -; J: TRBJ2-5; V: TRBV11-2; D: TRBD2
CDR3: CASSLPRDRVKETQYF; DNA: TGTGCCAGCAGCCTCCCCCGGGACAGGGTAAAAGAGACCCAGTACTTC; size: -; J: TRBJ2-5; V: TRBV9; D: TRBD1
CDR3: CASSLRGQGMVKNIQYF; DNA: TGTGCCAGCAGTTTAAGGGGACAGGGGATGGTCAAAAACATTCAGTACTTC; size: -; J: TRBJ2-4; V: TRBV27; D: TRBD1
CDR3: CASSLGPGQDEQYF; DNA: TGTGCCAGCAGCTTGGGGCCAGGTCAGGACGAGCAGTACTTC; size: -; J: TRBJ2-7; V: TRBV5-5; D: -
CDR3: CASSWDRASEQYF; DNA: TGTGCCAGCAGCTGGGACAGGGCTTCCGAGCAGTACTTC; size: -; J: TRBJ2-7; V: TRBV5-4; D: TRBD1
CDR3: CASSVEGLERELFF; DNA: TGTGCCAGCAGCGTAGAGGGACTCGAAAGGGAGCTGTTTTTT; size: -; J: TRBJ2-2; V: TRBV9; D: -
CDR3: CASSPLGQTYEQYF; DNA: TGTGCCAGCAGCCCCCTTGGGCAGACCTACGAGCAGTACTTC; size: few; J: TRBJ2-7; V: TRBV14; D: -
CDR3: CASSLALGTGGLSEQYF; DNA: TGTGCCAGCAGCTTAGCGCTAGGGACAGGGGGTTTAAGCGAGCAGTACTTC; size: -; J: TRBJ2-7; V: TRBV11-2; D: TRBD1
CDR3: CASSLGGQVGQETQYF; DNA: TGTGCTAGCAGCTTAGGGGGACAGGTGGGACAAGAGACCCAGTACTTC; size: -; J: TRBJ2-5; V: TRBV7-7; D: TRBD1
CDR3: CASTADRVTGYTF; DNA: TGTGCCAGCACCGCGGACAGGGTGACTGGCTACACCTTC; size: -; J: TRBJ1-2; V: TRBV2; D: TRBD1
CDR3: CATSRGAMYEQYF; DNA: TGTGCCACCAGCAGAGGAGCGATGTACGAGCAGTACTTC; size: -; J: TRBJ2-7; V: TRBV15; D: -
CDR3: CASSFRQGNTEAFF; DNA: TGTGCCAGCAGTTTCCGACAGGGGAACACTGAAGCTTTCTTT; size: -; J: TRBJ1-1; V: TRBV6-1; D: TRBD1
CDR3: CASRTTGSNQPQHF; DNA: TGTGCCAGCAGGACGACAGGGAGCAATCAGCCCCAGCATTTT; size: -; J: TRBJ1-5; V: TRBV6-5; D: TRBD1
CDR3: CASSLWETGELFF; DNA: TGTGCCAGCAGTTTATGGGAGACCGGGGAGCTGTTTTTT; size: -; J: TRBJ2-2; V: TRBV27; D: -
CDR3: CATQTSGSYEQYF; DNA: TGTGCCACCCAGACTAGCGGGAGTTACGAGCAGTACTTC; size: -; J: TRBJ2-7; V: TRBV10-3; D: TRBD2
CDR3: CASSLTSGALMHEQYF; DNA: TGTGCCAGCAGCTTGACTAGCGGGGCTCTTATGCACGAGCAGTACTTC; size: -; J: TRBJ2-7; V: TRBV5-4; D: TRBD2
CDR3: CASSSSGSSYEQYF; DNA: TGTGCCAGCAGCTCCAGCGGGAGTTCGTACGAGCAGTACTTC; size: -; J: TRBJ2-7; V: TRBV9; D: TRBD2
CDR3: CASSFIAWDEQFF; DNA: TGTGCCAGCAGCTTTATAGCTTGGGATGAGCAGTTCTTC; size: -; J: TRBJ2-1; V: TRBV7-2; D: -
CDR3: CASSKGTFSTGELFF; DNA: TGTGCCAGTAGTAAAGGGACCTTTTCCACCGGGGAGCTGTTTTTT; size: -; J: TRBJ2-2; V: TRBV19; D: -
CDR3: CASSLNLGRQETQYF; DNA: TGTGCCAGCAGCTTAAATCTGGGCCGCCAAGAGACCCAGTACTTC; size: -; J: TRBJ2-5; V: TRBV11-1; D: -
CDR3: CASVGVDYGYTF; DNA: TGTGCCAGCGTGGGGGTCGACTATGGCTACACCTTC; size: -; J: TRBJ1-2; V: TRBV28; D: -
CDR3: CASSPPSGYGEKLFF; DNA: TGTGCCAGCTCACCACCGTCGGGGTATGGTGAAAAACTGTTTTTT; size: -; J: TRBJ1-4; V: TRBV18; D: -
CDR3: CASSTGGIGGNTIYF; DNA: TGTGCCAGCAGCACAGGGGGCATCGGTGGAAACACCATATATTTT; size: -; J: TRBJ1-3; V: TRBV7-2; D: TRBD1
CDR3: CAISIDRPPGANVLTF; DNA: TGTGCCATCAGTATAGACCGCCCCCCTGGGGCCAACGTCCTGACTTTC; size: -; J: TRBJ2-6; V: TRBV10-3; D: -
CDR3: CAWSVQGGASGNAIYF; DNA: TGTGCCTGGAGTGTACAGGGAGGCGCCTCTGGAAACGCCATATATTTT; size: -; J: TRBJ1-3; V: TRBV30; D: -
CDR3: CASKTQVNSNQPQHF; DNA: TGTGCCAGCAAAACCCAGGTGAATAGCAATCAGCCCCAGCATTTT; size: few; J: TRBJ1-5; V: TRBV6-5; D: -
CDR3: CASSFRRGAYNEQFF; DNA: TGTGCCAGCAGCTTTAGGCGGGGAGCATACAATGAGCAGTTCTTC; size: -; J: TRBJ2-1; V: TRBV11-3; D: -
CDR3: CASSLSGQFYNEQFF; DNA: TGTGCCAGCAGCTTATCTGGACAGTTCTACAATGAGCAGTTCTTC; size: -; J: TRBJ2-1; V: TRBV11-3; D: -
CDR3: CASSILAGGHNEQFF; DNA: TGTGCCAGCAGTATACTAGCGGGGGGACACAATGAGCAGTTCTTC; size: few; J: TRBJ2-1; V: TRBV6-6; D: TRBD2
CDR3: CASSAQGGTNTEAFF; DNA: TGCGCCAGCAGCGCTCAAGGGGGTACGAACACTGAAGCTTTCTTT; size: -; J: TRBJ1-1; V: TRBV5-1; D: -
CDR3: CASSGLGTSGGSYTQYF; DNA: TGCGCCAGCAGCGGCCTCGGGACTAGCGGGGGGAGTTATACGCAGTATTTT; size: once; J: TRBJ2-3; V: TRBV5-1; D: TRBD2
CDR3: CASSSTGATEAFF; DNA: TGTGCCAGCAGCTCGACAGGGGCCACTGAAGCTTTCTTT; size: -; J: TRBJ1-1; V: TRBV6-4; D: TRBD1
CDR3: CASSLSGAGELFF; DNA: TGCGCCAGCAGCTTGTCGGGCGCCGGGGAGCTGTTTTTT; size: -; J: TRBJ2-2; V: TRBV5-1; D: -
CDR3: CASSPGETQYF; DNA: TGTGCCAGCAGCCCGGGGGAGACCCAGTACTTC; size: -; J: TRBJ2-5; V: TRBV11-2; D: -
CDR3: CASSPQDRFTDTQYF; DNA: TGTGCCAGCAGCCCTCAGGACAGATTCACAGATACGCAGTATTTT; size: -; J: TRBJ2-3; V: TRBV9; D: -
CDR3: CASSTGLAGVRTGELFF; DNA: TGTGCCAGCAGCACAGGACTAGCGGGAGTACGGACCGGGGAGCTGTTTTTT; size: -; J: TRBJ2-2; V: TRBV7-2; D: TRBD2
CDR3: CASSSTPGNSYEQYF; DNA: TGCGCCAGCAGTTCTACCCCCGGGAACTCCTACGAGCAGTACTTC; size: -; J: TRBJ2-7; V: TRBV5-1; D: -
CDR3: CASSSGTANTGELFF; DNA: TGCGCCAGCAGCTCCGGGACAGCTAACACCGGGGAGCTGTTTTTT; size: -; J: TRBJ2-2; V: TRBV10-1; D: TRBD1
CDR3: CASSPQITEAFF; DNA: TGTGCCAGCTCACCACAGATCACTGAAGCTTTCTTT; size: -; J: TRBJ1-1; V: TRBV18; D: -
CDR3: CASGLNQPQHF; DNA: TGTGCTAGTGGTTTGAATCAGCCCCAGCATTTT; size: -; J: TRBJ1-5; V: TRBV12-5; D: -
CDR3: CATSMPSAQPQHF; DNA: TGTGCCACCAGCATGCCCAGTGCCCAGCCCCAGCATTTT; size: -; J: TRBJ1-5; V: TRBV15; D: -
CDR3: CASSVGGNAYQETQYF; DNA: TGTGCCAGCAGCGTAGGGGGCAACGCCTACCAAGAGACCCAGTACTTC; size: -; J: TRBJ2-5; V: TRBV9; D: -
CDR3: CATCQARNTEAFF; DNA: TGTGCCACCTGTCAAGCCAGGAACACTGAAGCTTTCTTT; size: -; J: TRBJ1-1; V: TRBV27; D: -
CDR3: CAISATETNEKLFF; DNA: TGTGCCATCAGTGCGACGGAAACTAATGAAAAACTGTTTTTT; size: once; J: TRBJ1-4; V: TRBV10-3; D: -
CDR3: CASTGGQNALSDTQYF; DNA: TGTGCCAGTACGGGGGGACAGAATGCCCTTTCAGATACGCAGTATTTT; size: -; J: TRBJ2-3; V: TRBV19; D: -
CDR3: CASSLETLMNTEAFF; DNA: TGTGCCAGCAGCCTAGAGACGTTAATGAACACTGAAGCTTTCTTT; size: -; J: TRBJ1-1; V: TRBV11-2; D: -
CDR3: CAWSETREGTQYF; DNA: TGTGCCTGGAGTGAAACTAGGGAAGGGACCCAGTACTTC; size: -; J: TRBJ2-5; V: TRBV30; D: -
CDR3: CASSPRFPYEQYF; DNA: TGTGCCAGCAGCCCTCGGTTTCCCTACGAGCAGTACTTC; size: -; J: TRBJ2-7; V: TRBV11-3; D: -
CDR3: CASGFSTYEQYF; DNA: TGCGCGAGTGGTTTTTCAACCTACGAGCAGTACTTC; size: -; J: TRBJ2-7; V: TRBV29-1; D: -